One and the same sample provided the 18 T cell receptor beta chains below, sequenced in a study of OX40 agonist ivuxolimab in advanced cancers. The assay was immunoSEQ multiplex PCR, and TCRdb's table has in-frame clones only and misses some. The profile shows fewer than 80,000 clones, roughly nine tenths of them singletons. The sequencing used CD4+ or CD8+ T cells sorted from blood, collected in a trial of the OX40 agonist ivuxolimab. These TCRs come from an adult with an advanced solid tumor such as melanoma, head and neck, liver or kidney cancer.

The CDR3 nucleotides read TGTGCCAGCACCGGAACAGACAGGGGGAGAGAGAAAGAGACCCAGTACTTC. Translated, it gives CASTGTDRGREKETQYF. V and J are TRBV7-9 and TRBJ2-5, with 9 bases matching TRBD1. Germline CDR1 reads SEHNR; CDR2 reads FQNEAQ (reference sequence). Trimming cost V 7 bases and J 3 bases; bases outside gene matches: 15. The CDR3 contains 17 residues.

The rearrangement links TRBV10-3 to TRBJ2-1; 7 bases map to TRBD1. V lost 10 bases to trimming and J lost 6 bases; unmatched junction nucleotides: 21. This CDR3 is built from 17 residues. Germline V lookup: CDR1 ENHRY, CDR2 SYGVKD. The CDR3 sequence: CATDRALGTSWVNEQFF. The CDR3 bases are TGTGCCACCGACAGGGCCCTGGGTACGTCCTGGGTCAATGAGCAGTTCTTC.

This clone is labeled as medium-sized. The chain recombines TRBV27 with TRBJ1-4, with 7 bases aligning to TRBD1. V lost 2 bases and J lost 11; bases outside the gene matches: 5. Germline V CDR1 and CDR2: MNHEY, SMNVEV (reference sequence). The CDR3 is 13 residues long. CDR3 coding DNA: TGTGCCAGCAGTTTAGGGCAGGGGGTGAAACTGTTTTTT. Translation: CASSLGQGVKLFF.

J is TRBJ1-4 and V is TRBV5-5; tentatively, D is TRBD1 (5 bases). V lost 0 bases and J 7 bases, leaving 13 bases between the germline ends. This CDR3 is 15 amino acids long. Germline CDR1 and CDR2: SGHKS and YYEKEE (reference sequence). CDR3 protein: CASSLGRDRAEKLFF. For the CDR3, the DNA is TGTGCCAGCAGCTTGGGCAGGGACCGGGCTGAAAAACTGTTTTTT. Using reference TRBV5-5 and TRBJ1-4 for the parts outside the CDR3, the full variable domain is DAGVTQSPTHLIKTRGQQVTLRCSPISGHKSVSWYQQVLGQGPQFIFQYYEKEERGRGNFPDRFSARQFPNYSSELNVNALLLGDSALYLCASSLGRDRAEKLFFGSGTQLSVL.

The chain is built from TRBV7-9 and TRBJ1-2; D uncertain. Germline V gives CDR1 SEHNR, CDR2 FQNEAQ (reference sequence). The ends were cut back, 6 bases at V and 2 bases at J, with 13 bases in the middle. The CDR3 is 14 amino acids. This CDR3 reads CASSSPAENYGYTF. For the CDR3, the DNA is TGTGCCAGCAGTTCCCCGGCAGAGAACTATGGCTACACCTTC.

The chain couples TRBV20-1 to TRBJ2-1; unclear D gene. The CDR3 runs to 10 residues. The V and J ends lost 5 bases and 5 bases respectively, with 4 bases between them. The germline gives CDR1 DFQATT, CDR2 SNEGSKA (reference sequence). This CDR3 reads CSAFHNEQFF. In DNA, the CDR3 is TGCAGTGCTTTCCACAATGAGCAGTTCTTC.

The J gene is TRBJ1-5, the V gene TRBV15; D may be TRBD1 (5 bases). CDR3 length equals 15 residues. Looked up from germline, CDR1 is LNHNV and CDR2 is YYDKDF (reference sequence). Trimming took off 3 bases at V and 2 bases at J, with 11 bases between the two ends. The CDR3 is CATSRGRGGNQPQHF. The CDR3 region has the DNA TGTGCCACCAGCAGGGGGCGGGGAGGCAATCAGCCCCAGCATTTT.

V is TRBV27 and J is TRBJ1-5, with D unresolved. V lost 1 base to trimming and J lost 9 bases, with 16 bases between them. Germline-derived CDR1 and CDR2 are MNHEY and SMNVEV (reference sequence). The CDR3 runs 15 residues. The CDR3 here is CASSLFNDQPRPQHF. As DNA, the CDR3 is TGTGCCAGCAGTTTATTTAACGATCAACCCCGGCCCCAGCATTTT.

The chain carries TRBV27 and TRBJ2-1; TRBD2 matches at 10 bases. The CDR3 is 19 amino acids. V trimming: 8 bases; J trimming: 1 base; junction bases outside the gene matches: 17. Germline lookup yields CDR1 MNHEY and CDR2 SMNVEV (reference sequence). CDR3 DNA: TGTGCCAGCTGGGTTGGGGATAAACTAGCGGGGACATCCTACAATGAGCAGTTCTTC. Protein: CASWVGDKLAGTSYNEQFF.

V gene TRBV15 combines with J gene TRBJ1-5; D unresolved. Germline CDR1 reads LNHNV; CDR2 reads YYDKDF (reference sequence). The CDR3 has 14 amino acids. Trimming pared 0 bases from V and 5 bases from J, leaving 8 bases between. CDR3 loop: CATSRDNSYQPQHF. CDR3 coding DNA: TGTGCCACCAGCAGAGATAACAGCTATCAGCCCCAGCATTTT.

This clone showed up just once. This chain uses TRBV13 with TRBJ2-3, with 9 nucleotides matching TRBD2. V shed 2 bases and J 3 bases; nucleotides not matched to a gene: 12. The CDR3 has 18 residues. Germline lookup yields CDR1 PRHDT and CDR2 FYEKMQ (reference sequence). Here the CDR3 reads CASSLRLAGRAITDTQYF. In DNA, the CDR3 is TGTGCCAGCAGCTTAAGGCTAGCGGGACGGGCAATAACAGATACGCAGTATTTT. The full variable domain, with the rest looked up from reference TRBV13 and TRBJ2-3, is AAGVIQSPRHLIKEKRETATLKCYPIPRHDTVYWYQQGPGQDPQFLISFYEKMQSDKGSIPDRFSAQQFSDYHSELNMSSLELGDSALYFCASSLRLAGRAITDTQYFGPGTRLTVL.

The CDR3 DNA follows: TGTGCCAGTAGTATTTTTGTAGTGGGCAATGAGCAGTTCTTC. It is translated as CASSIFVVGNEQFF. V and J are TRBV19 and TRBJ2-1; D gene unclear. V was shortened by 3 bases and J by 6 bases, with 12 bases between the two germline ends. From germline, CDR1 is LNHDA and CDR2 SQIVND (reference sequence). This CDR3 has 14 amino acids.

The chain combines TRBV29-1 with TRBJ1-1, with D perhaps TRBD1 (6 bases). This CDR3 is built from 14 residues. With 4 bases removed from V and 1 base from J, the gap between germline ends came to 13 bases. CDR1 is SQVTM and CDR2 is ANQGSEA in the germline V gene. The CDR3 region has the DNA TGCAGCGTTGGGACAGCCGATTCGAACACTGAAGCTTTCTTT. Translating it yields CSVGTADSNTEAFF. The full variable domain, its missing parts supplied by reference TRBV29-1 and TRBJ1-1, is SAVISQKPSRDICQRGTSLTIQCQVDSQVTMMFWYRQQPGQSLTLIATANQGSEATYESGFVIDKFPISRPNLTFSTLTVSNMSPEDSSIYLCSVGTADSNTEAFFGQGTRLTVV.

CDR3 sequence: CASSLGGGEGEKLFF. The CDR3 coding sequence is TGTGCCAGCAGCTTAGGTGGAGGGGAGGGTGAAAAACTGTTTTTT. The rearrangement links TRBV13 to TRBJ1-4; TRBD1 might be the D (5 bases). The CDR3 length is 15 residues. From germline, CDR1 is PRHDT and CDR2 FYEKMQ (reference sequence). The V end was cut by 0 bases, the J end by 7 bases, with 12 bases between.

The chain employs TRBV15 and TRBJ2-3; 10 nucleotides align to TRBD2. CDR1 and CDR2 (germline): LNHNV, YYDKDF (reference sequence). This CDR3 has 16 amino acids. The V segment lost 0 bases and the J segment 2 bases; nucleotides outside the gene matches: 2. As DNA, the CDR3 is TGTGCCACCAGCAGAGATACTAGCGGGAACACAGATACGCAGTATTTT. Protein product: CATSRDTSGNTDTQYF.

The chain carries TRBV11-2 and TRBJ2-7, with TRBD1 matching 9 bases. CDR3 length equals 16 residues. Germline V lookup: CDR1 SGHAT, CDR2 FQNNGV. V lost 5 bases, J lost 1 base, and 9 bases stayed unmatched. Here the CDR3 reads CASSGQGQGRSYEQYF. As DNA, the CDR3 is TGTGCCAGCAGCGGACAAGGACAGGGGAGATCCTACGAGCAGTACTTC.

Comment on this clone: Relative to the germline gene, one junction end is altered; a read error may explain this. The chain is built from TRBV7-6 and TRBJ2-3, with 11 nucleotides matching TRBD2. Per the germline V gene, CDR1 is SGHVS and CDR2 is FNYEAQ. The CDR3 extends over 19 amino acids. In nucleotides, the CDR3 is TGTGCCAGCAGCGCAACACGACTAGCGGGAAGGGAGGGCACAGATACGCAGTGTTTT. It codes for CASSATRLAGREGTDTQCF.

This chain links TRBV15 with TRBJ2-1; 10 positions agree with TRBD2. Germline CDR1 and CDR2: LNHNV and YYDKDF (reference sequence). The junction had 6 bases not matched to a gene; V was cut back by 7 bases and J by 3 bases. The length of the CDR3 is 15 residues. The chain's CDR3 is CATIEREGIYNEQFF. The CDR3 DNA follows: TGTGCCACCATCGAGCGGGAGGGGATCTACAATGAGCAGTTCTTC.